Listed below are T cell receptor beta chains from one sample, sequenced in a study of cytomegalovirus exposure and HLA in healthy donors. Sequenced by immunoSEQ multiplex PCR; TCRdb stores in-frame clones only, minus some. The table has under 150,000 clones, 80% seen once. The material sequenced was PBMCs. The receptors stem from a man aged 40-55 years in good health and CMV-seropositive. CDR3s leave out the opening cysteine and the closing phenylalanine or tryptophan. A D gene is named only where the DNA matches it firmly.

D gene: NA
V gene: TRBV10-2
CDR3 protein: ASSEGRISYNEQF

D gene: NA
V gene: TRBV18
CDR3 protein: ASALRGTEAF

D gene: NA
V gene: TRBV2
CDR3 protein: ASRGHFSGNTIY

D gene: TRBD1
V gene: TRBV2
CDR3 protein: ASRQGILYGYT

D gene: NA
V gene: TRBV5-1
CDR3 protein: ASKRGPSTDTQY

D gene: TRBD1
V gene: TRBV2
CDR3 protein: ASSWGTGSSYEQY

D gene: NA
V gene: TRBV2
CDR3 protein: ASSATGPAGQEKLF

D gene: NA
V gene: TRBV6-5
CDR3 protein: ASSYFQGGTEAF

D gene: TRBD2
V gene: TRBV25-1
CDR3 protein: ASSRTTGTSGSNEQF

D gene: NA
V gene: TRBV5-4
CDR3 protein: ASSLRQAQETQY

D gene: TRBD2
V gene: TRBV5-6
CDR3 protein: ASSMRTSGNGGELF